These T cell receptor beta chains were read from a single sample in a study of T cell responses to AZD1222 COVID-19 vaccine. Clones were read by immunoSEQ multiplex PCR, and TCRdb kept only the in-frame ones, dropping some. This sample has about 120,000 clones, with about 90% found just once. Material: peripheral blood, obtained on day 0 of AZD1222 vaccination. Source of these receptors: an adult in good health. The CDR3 runs from the conserved cysteine through the conserved F or W. The order of the fields is D gene, J gene, V gene, CDR3 protein. D genes are given only for firm matches.

>NA|TRBJ2-1|TRBV19
CASGGSLHEQFF
>NA|TRBJ1-4|TRBV6-1
CASSEAGGPTNEKLFF
>TRBD2|TRBJ2-7|TRBV3-1/TRBV3-2
CASGLAGNYEQYF
>NA|TRBJ1-5|TRBV19
CASSIPGRAQHF
>TRBD2|TRBJ2-5|TRBV7-2
CASSPDSSGLQETQYF
>TRBD1|TRBJ1-2|TRBV28
CASRIQGGENYGYTF
>NA|TRBJ1-3|TRBV5-4
CASSLNRLNSGNTIYF
>NA|TRBJ2-2|TRBV12-3/TRBV12-4
CASGSTGELFF
>TRBD1|TRBJ1-2|TRBV12-3/TRBV12-4
CASTLGIGGEATF
>NA|TRBJ1-2|TRBV7-2
CASSFYAGYGYTF
>TRBD2|TRBJ2-3|TRBV7-8
CASSLGRQRERTDTQYF
>NA|TRBJ1-5|TRBV4-1
CASSQPRDGLNQPQHF
>NA|TRBJ2-3|TRBV4-1
CASSQLTGKQYF
>NA|TRBJ2-7|TRBV7-2
CASSLYPRLSYEQYF
>NA|TRBJ2-3|TRBV11-2
CASSQVADTQYF
>TRBD2|TRBJ2-7|TRBV19
CASSIVASGGNEQYF
>TRBD2|TRBJ2-3|TRBV5-8
CASSFGLDGTDTQYF
>NA|TRBJ2-1|TRBV7-3
CASSLSGSNEQFF
>NA|TRBJ2-7|TRBV21-1
CASSTGGAGRSYEQYF
>NA|TRBJ2-7|TRBV27
CASSFVGEVYEQYF
>NA|TRBJ2-7|TRBV19
CASSMGYEQYF
>NA|TRBJ2-7|TRBV7-6
CASSLGPYYEQYF
>NA|TRBJ1-4|TRBV25-1
CASSTYREGKSNEKLFF
>NA|TRBJ2-5|TRBV19
CASSWGRETQYF
>TRBD2|TRBJ2-1|TRBV19
CAIGLGSSYNEQFF
>NA|TRBJ1-2|TRBV5-6
CASSLRQGIDYGYTF
>NA|TRBJ1-3|TRBV7-9
CASSPPLRKTVSGNTIYF
>NA|TRBJ2-1|TRBV11-3
CASSPGGGRSGDNEQFF
>NA|TRBJ1-3|TRBV19
CASSLTPTGSGNTIYF
>NA|TRBJ2-7|TRBV2
CASRRDRRTYEQYF
>TRBD2|TRBJ2-7|TRBV6-2/TRBV6-3
CASSPTSGRWEQYF
>TRBD1|TRBJ2-2|TRBV10-3
CATQGAGELFF
>NA|TRBJ1-1|TRBV27
CASSLGGDFSTEAFF
>NA|TRBJ1-4|TRBV30
CAWSVGQGSEKLFF
>NA|TRBJ1-5|TRBV28
CASSPGQPQHF
>NA|TRBJ1-1|TRBV3-1/TRBV3-2
CASSQNTEAFF
>NA|TRBJ1-1|TRBV7-2
CASSPFRSGGNTEAFF
>TRBD1|TRBJ1-4|TRBV5-4
CASSLERNSRDRGEKLFF
>NA|TRBJ1-5|TRBV19
CASSMIRDQPQHF
>NA|TRBJ2-1|TRBV10-1
CASSESNRRREQFF
>TRBD2|TRBJ2-7|TRBV6-5
CASSYGTSGWEQYF
>TRBD2|TRBJ2-7|TRBV19
CASSIASGNSYEQYF
>TRBD1|TRBJ1-2|TRBV29-1
CRAGGLSYGYTF
>NA|TRBJ2-7|TRBV7-2
CASSRTGYEQYF